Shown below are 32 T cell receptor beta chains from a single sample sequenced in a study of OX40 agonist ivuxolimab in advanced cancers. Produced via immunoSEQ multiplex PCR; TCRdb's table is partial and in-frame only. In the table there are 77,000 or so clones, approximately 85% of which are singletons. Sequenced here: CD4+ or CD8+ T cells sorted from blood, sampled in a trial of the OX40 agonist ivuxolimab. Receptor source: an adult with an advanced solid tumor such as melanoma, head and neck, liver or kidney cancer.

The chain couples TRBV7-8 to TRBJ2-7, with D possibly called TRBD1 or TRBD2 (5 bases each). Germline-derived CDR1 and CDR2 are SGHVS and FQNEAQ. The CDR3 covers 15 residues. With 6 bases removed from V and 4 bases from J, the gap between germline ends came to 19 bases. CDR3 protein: CASRITPGPTYEQYF. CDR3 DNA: TGTGCCAGCAGGATAACTCCGGGACCGACATACGAGCAGTACTTC.

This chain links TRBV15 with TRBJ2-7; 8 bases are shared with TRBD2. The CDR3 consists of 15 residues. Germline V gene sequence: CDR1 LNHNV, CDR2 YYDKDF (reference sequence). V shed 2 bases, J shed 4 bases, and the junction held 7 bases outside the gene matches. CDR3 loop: CATSRPLGGAYEQYF. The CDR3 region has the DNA TGTGCCACCAGCAGACCCCTCGGGGGGGCGTACGAGCAGTACTTC.

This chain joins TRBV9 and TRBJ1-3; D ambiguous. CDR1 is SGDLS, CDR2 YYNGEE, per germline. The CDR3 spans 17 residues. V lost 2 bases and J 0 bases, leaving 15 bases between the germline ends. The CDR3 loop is CASSVRPATDSGNTIYF. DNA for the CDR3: TGTGCCAGCAGCGTCCGACCAGCAACTGACTCTGGAAACACCATATATTTT.

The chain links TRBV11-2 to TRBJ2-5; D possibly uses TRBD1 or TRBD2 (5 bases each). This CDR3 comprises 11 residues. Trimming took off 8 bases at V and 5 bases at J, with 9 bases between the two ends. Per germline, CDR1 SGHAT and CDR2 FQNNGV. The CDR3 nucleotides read TGTGCCAGCCGAGAGGGGGAGACCCAGTACTTC. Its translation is CASREGETQYF.

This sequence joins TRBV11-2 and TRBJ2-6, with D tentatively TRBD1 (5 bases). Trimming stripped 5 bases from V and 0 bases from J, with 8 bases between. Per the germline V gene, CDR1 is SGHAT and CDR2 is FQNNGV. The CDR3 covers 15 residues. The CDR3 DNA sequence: TGTGCCAGCAGCCCACAGGTCTCTGGGGCCAACGTCCTGACTTTC. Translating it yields CASSPQVSGANVLTF.

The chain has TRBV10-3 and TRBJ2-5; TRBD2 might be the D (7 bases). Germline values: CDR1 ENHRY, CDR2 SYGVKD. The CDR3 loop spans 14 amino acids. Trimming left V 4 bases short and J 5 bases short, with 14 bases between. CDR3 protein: CAISATGRGETQYF. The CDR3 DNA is TGTGCCATCAGTGCTACAGGGCGGGGGGAGACCCAGTACTTC.

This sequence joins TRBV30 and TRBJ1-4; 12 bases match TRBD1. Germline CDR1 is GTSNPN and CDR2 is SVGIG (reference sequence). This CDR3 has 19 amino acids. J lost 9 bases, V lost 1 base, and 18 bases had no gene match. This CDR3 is CAWSEKGQGAGSVVQKLFF. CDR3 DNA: TGTGCCTGGAGTGAAAAGGGACAGGGGGCGGGTTCAGTGGTTCAAAAACTGTTTTTT. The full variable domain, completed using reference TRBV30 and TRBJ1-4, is SQTIHQWPATLVQPVGSPLSLECTVEGTSNPNLYWYRQAAGRGLQLLFYSVGIGQISSEVPQNLSASRPQDRQFILSSKKLLLSDSGFYLCAWSEKGQGAGSVVQKLFFGSGTQLSVL.

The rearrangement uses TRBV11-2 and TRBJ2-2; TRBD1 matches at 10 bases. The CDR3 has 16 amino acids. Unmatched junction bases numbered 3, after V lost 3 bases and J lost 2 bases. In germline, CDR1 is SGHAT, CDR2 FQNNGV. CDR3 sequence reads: CASSFRTGGNTGELFF. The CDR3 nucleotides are TGTGCCAGCAGCTTCAGGACAGGGGGAAACACCGGGGAGCTGTTTTTT.

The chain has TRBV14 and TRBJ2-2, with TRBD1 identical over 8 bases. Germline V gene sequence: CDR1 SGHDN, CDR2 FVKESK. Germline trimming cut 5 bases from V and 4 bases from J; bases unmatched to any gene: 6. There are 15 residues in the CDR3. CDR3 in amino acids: CASSYVTGGTGELFF. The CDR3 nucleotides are TGTGCCAGCAGCTATGTAACAGGGGGCACCGGGGAGCTGTTTTTT.

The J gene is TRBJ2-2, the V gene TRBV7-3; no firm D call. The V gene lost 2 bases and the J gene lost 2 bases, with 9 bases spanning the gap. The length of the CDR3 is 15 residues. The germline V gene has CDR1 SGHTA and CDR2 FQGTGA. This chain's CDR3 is CASSLVATNTGELFF. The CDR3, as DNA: TGTGCCAGCAGCTTAGTGGCCACAAACACCGGGGAGCTGTTTTTT.

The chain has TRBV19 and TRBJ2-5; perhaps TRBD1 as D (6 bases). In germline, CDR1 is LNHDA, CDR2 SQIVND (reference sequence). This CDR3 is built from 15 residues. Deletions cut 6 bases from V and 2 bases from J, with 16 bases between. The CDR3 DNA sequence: TGTGCCAGTAGGACTACAGGGCGCGGGCAAGAGACCCAGTACTTC. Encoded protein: CASRTTGRGQETQYF.

Here the CDR3 reads CASSINRGGSEAFF. CDR3 in DNA: TGTGCCAGTAGTATAAACCGAGGAGGCTCTGAAGCTTTCTTT. This chain links TRBV19 with TRBJ1-1; D is unresolved. Between the trimmed V and J ends, which lost 2 bases and 6 bases, there was a span of 13 bases. The CDR3 is 14 residues long. Germline V gene sequence: CDR1 LNHDA, CDR2 SQIVND (reference sequence).

The CDR3 sequence is CAWRRGRDTEAFF. The CDR3 nucleotides are TGTGCCTGGCGCCGGGGCAGGGACACTGAAGCTTTCTTT. The rearrangement uses TRBV30 and TRBJ1-1, with D possibly being TRBD1 (5 bases). Per germline, CDR1 GTSNPN and CDR2 SVGIG (reference sequence). The V end lost 5 bases, the J end lost 3 bases, and 13 bases lay between the germline ends. This CDR3 is 13 amino acids long.

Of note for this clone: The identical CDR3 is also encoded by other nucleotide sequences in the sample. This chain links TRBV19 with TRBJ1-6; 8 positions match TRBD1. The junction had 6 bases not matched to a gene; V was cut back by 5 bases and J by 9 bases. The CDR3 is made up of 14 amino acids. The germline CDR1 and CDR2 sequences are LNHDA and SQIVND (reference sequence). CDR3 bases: TGTGCCAGTAGTGCCGGACAGGGCGGTTCACCCCTCCACTTT. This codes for CASSAGQGGSPLHF.

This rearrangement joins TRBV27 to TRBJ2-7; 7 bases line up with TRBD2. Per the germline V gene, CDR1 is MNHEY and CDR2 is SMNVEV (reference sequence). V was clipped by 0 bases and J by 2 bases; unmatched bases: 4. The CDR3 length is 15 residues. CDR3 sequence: CASSLSSGRTYEQYF. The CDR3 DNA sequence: TGTGCCAGCAGTTTATCGTCCGGGAGGACCTACGAGCAGTACTTC.

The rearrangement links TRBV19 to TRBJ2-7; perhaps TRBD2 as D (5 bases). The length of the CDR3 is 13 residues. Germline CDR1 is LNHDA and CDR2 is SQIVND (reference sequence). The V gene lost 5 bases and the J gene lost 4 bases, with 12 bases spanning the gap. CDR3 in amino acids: CASSPGIEYEQYF. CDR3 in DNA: TGTGCCAGTAGTCCCGGGATCGAGTACGAGCAGTACTTC. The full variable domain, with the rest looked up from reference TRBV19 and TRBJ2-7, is DGGITQSPKYLFRKEGQNVTLSCEQNLNHDAMYWYRQDPGQGLRLIYYSQIVNDFQKGDIAEGYSVSREKKESFPLTVTSAQKNPTAFYLCASSPGIEYEQYFGPGTRLTVT.

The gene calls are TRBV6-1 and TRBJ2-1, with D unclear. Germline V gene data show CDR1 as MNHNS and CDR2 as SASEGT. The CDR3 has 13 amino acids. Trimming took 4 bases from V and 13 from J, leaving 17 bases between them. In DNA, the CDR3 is TGTGCCAGCAGTGCATGGCGGTCTAGTTTTCAGTTCTTC. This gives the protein CASSAWRSSFQFF.

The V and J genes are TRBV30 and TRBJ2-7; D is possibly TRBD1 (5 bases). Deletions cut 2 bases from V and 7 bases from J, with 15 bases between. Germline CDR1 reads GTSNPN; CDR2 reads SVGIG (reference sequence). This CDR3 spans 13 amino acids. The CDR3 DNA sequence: TGTGCCTGGAGTCTTCAGGGATTCTGGGAGCAGTACTTC. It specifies CAWSLQGFWEQYF.

The CDR3 loop reads CASSRTSGGANTGELFF. The CDR3 bases are TGTGCCAGCAGCCGGACTAGCGGGGGAGCGAACACCGGGGAGCTGTTTTTT. V usage is TRBV7-2 and J usage is TRBJ2-2; 13 positions match TRBD2. Germline CDR1 SGHTA, CDR2 FQGNSA. V was pared by 5 bases and J by 0 bases, with 3 bases of the junction left unmatched. This CDR3 has 17 amino acids.

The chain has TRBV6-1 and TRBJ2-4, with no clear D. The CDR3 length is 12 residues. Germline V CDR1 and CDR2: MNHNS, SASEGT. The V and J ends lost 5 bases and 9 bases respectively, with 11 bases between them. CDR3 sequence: CASSHRLAIQYF. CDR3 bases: TGTGCCAGCAGTCACCGACTGGCCATTCAGTACTTC.

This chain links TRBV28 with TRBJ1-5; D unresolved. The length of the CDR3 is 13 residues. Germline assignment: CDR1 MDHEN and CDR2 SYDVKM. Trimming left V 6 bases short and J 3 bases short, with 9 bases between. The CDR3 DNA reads TGTGCCAGCAGCCCAAGGGTCAATCAGCCCCAGCATTTT. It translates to CASSPRVNQPQHF.

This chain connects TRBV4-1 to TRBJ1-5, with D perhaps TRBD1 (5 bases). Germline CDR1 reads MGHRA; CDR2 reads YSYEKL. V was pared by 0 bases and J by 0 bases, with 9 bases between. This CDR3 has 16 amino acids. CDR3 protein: CASSQEGDGSNQPQHF. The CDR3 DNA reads TGCGCCAGCAGCCAAGAGGGGGACGGTAGCAATCAGCCCCAGCATTTT.

The CDR3 region is CASSLDRGVEQYF. In DNA form, the CDR3 reads TGTGCCAGCAGCCTCGACAGGGGGGTCGAGCAGTACTTC. This rearrangement joins TRBV11-2 to TRBJ2-7; 9 bases align to TRBD1. The junction had 5 bases not matched to a gene; V was cut back by 5 bases and J by 6 bases. Germline-derived CDR1 and CDR2 are SGHAT and FQNNGV. The CDR3 is made up of 13 amino acids.

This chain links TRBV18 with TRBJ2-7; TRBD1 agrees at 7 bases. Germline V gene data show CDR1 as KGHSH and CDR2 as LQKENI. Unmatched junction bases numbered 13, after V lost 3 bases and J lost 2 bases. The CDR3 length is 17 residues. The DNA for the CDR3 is TGTGCCAGCTCACCGACAGGGATCGCGGACTTAACCTACGAGCAGTACTTC. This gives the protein CASSPTGIADLTYEQYF.

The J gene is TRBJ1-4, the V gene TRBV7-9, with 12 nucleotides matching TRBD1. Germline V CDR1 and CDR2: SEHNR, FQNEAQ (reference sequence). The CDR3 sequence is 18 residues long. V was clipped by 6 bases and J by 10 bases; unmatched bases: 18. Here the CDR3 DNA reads TGTGCCAGCAGTAGGGGACAGGGGGCGCAAAGGGAATCCGGAAAACTGTTTTTT. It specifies CASSRGQGAQRESGKLFF.

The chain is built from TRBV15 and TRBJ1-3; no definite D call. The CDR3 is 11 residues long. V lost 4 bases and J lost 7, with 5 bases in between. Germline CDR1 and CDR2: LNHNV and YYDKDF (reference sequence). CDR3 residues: CATSNGNTIYF. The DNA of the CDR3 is TGTGCCACCAGCAACGGTAACACCATATATTTT. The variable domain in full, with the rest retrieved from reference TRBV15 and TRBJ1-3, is DAMVIQNPRYQVTQFGKPVTLSCSQTLNHNVMYWYQQKSSQAPKLLFHYYDKDFNNEADTPDNFQSRRPNTSFCFLDIRSPGLGDTAMYLCATSNGNTIYFGEGSWLTVV.

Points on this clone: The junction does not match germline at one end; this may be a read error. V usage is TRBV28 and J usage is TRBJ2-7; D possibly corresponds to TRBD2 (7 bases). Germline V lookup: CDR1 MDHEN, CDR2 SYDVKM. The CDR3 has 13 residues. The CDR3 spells CASSSLGGLGCLF. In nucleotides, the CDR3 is TGTGCCAGCAGTTCACTCGGGGGGCTAGGGTGCCTATTC.

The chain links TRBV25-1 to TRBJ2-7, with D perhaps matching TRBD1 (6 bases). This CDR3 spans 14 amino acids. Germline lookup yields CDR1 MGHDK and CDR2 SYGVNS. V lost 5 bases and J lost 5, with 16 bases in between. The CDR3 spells CASSPPGAPHEQYF. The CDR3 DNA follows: TGTGCCAGCAGTCCCCCAGGGGCGCCCCACGAGCAGTACTTC.

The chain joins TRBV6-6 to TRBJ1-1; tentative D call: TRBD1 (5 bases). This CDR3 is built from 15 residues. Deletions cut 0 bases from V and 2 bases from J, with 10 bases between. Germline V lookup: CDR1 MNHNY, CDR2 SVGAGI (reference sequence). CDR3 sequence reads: CASSYSVRANTEAFF. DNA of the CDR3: TGTGCCAGCAGTTACTCAGTCAGGGCCAACACTGAAGCTTTCTTT.

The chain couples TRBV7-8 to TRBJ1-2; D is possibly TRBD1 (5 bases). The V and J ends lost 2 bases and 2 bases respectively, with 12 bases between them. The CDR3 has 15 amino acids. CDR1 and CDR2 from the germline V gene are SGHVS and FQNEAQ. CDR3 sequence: CASSLNSPGNYGYTF. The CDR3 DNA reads TGTGCCAGCAGCTTAAATTCCCCAGGGAACTATGGCTACACCTTC.

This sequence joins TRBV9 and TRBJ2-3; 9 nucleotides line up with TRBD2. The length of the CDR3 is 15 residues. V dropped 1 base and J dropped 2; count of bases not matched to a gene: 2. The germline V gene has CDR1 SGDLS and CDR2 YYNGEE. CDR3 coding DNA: TGTGCCAGCAGCGTACGCGGGGGGGTCACAGATACGCAGTATTTT. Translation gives CASSVRGGVTDTQYF.

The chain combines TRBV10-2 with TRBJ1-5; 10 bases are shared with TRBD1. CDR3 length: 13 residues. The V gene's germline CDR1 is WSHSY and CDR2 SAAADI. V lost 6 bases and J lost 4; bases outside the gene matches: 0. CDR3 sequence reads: CASRGQGNQPQHF. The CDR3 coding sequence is TGCGCCAGCAGGGGACAGGGGAATCAGCCCCAGCATTTT.